This paragraph reports one T cell receptor beta chain. TCRdb's table, derived via immunoSEQ multiplex PCR, lists solely in-frame clones and lacks some. Of 70,000 to 85,000 clones in the sample, roughly 87% are singletons; the top ten hold roughly 1.3%. The data were taken from a study of OX40 agonist ivuxolimab in advanced cancers. Whole-study context: Partial response was recorded in three patients: one hepatocellular carcinoma and two cutaneous melanoma cases.

Sampling times: baseline, cycle 4 day 1, cycle 7 day 1. Looked up from germline, CDR1 is GTSNPN and CDR2 is SVGIG (reference sequence). The V gene lost 8 bases and the J gene lost 2 bases, with 19 bases spanning the gap. There are 14 residues in the CDR3. The sample was CD4+ or CD8+ T cells sorted from blood, taken in a trial of the OX40 agonist ivuxolimab. The sequence came from an adult with an advanced solid tumor such as melanoma, head and neck, liver or kidney cancer. The J gene is TRBJ2-7, the V gene TRBV30; D remains unclear. In DNA form, the CDR3 reads TGTGCCCCTGAAGGAGTTCGAACCACCTACGAGCAGTACTTC. Residues: CAPEGVRTTYEQYF.